The 8 T cell receptor beta chains in this list originate from one sample, sequenced in a study of cytomegalovirus exposure and HLA in healthy donors. Use of 60 Vbeta and 13 Jbeta primers characterized the PCR. Sequencing was performed with immunoSEQ multiplex PCR; in TCRdb, only in-frame clones are kept and a portion is missing. The sample is made up of 70,000 to 100,000 clones, and the top ten hold about 5.5% of it. The specimen sequenced was PBMCs. These receptors were collected from a girl aged 5 to 17 in good health and CMV-seropositive.

J is TRBJ1-3 and V is TRBV18; D perhaps matches TRBD1 (5 bases). The V gene's germline CDR1 is KGHSH and CDR2 LQKENI. This CDR3 spans 17 amino acids. The V and J ends lost 2 bases and 0 bases respectively, with 14 bases between them. The CDR3 protein is CASSPALGQYSGNTIYF. CDR3 nucleotides: TGTGCCAGCTCACCAGCCCTCGGACAATACTCTGGAAACACCATATATTTT.

The chain joins TRBV18 to TRBJ1-1; D gene ambiguous. CDR1 is KGHSH and CDR2 is LQKENI in the germline V gene. The CDR3 covers 13 residues. Between the trimmed V and J ends, which lost 5 bases and 1 base, there was a span of 8 bases. The CDR3: CASSTDGNTEAFF. As DNA, the CDR3 is TGTGCCAGCTCAACAGACGGGAACACTGAAGCTTTCTTT.

The rearrangement uses TRBV19 and TRBJ2-1; D might be TRBD2 (5 bases). The germline gives CDR1 LNHDA, CDR2 SQIVND (reference sequence). The CDR3 runs 13 residues. Trimming stripped 3 bases from V and 8 bases from J, with 11 bases between. CDR3 nucleotides: TGTGCCAGTAGTATTCAACTAGTTTATGAGCAGTTCTTC. It encodes CASSIQLVYEQFF.

This sequence joins TRBV6-5 and TRBJ2-1; 8 nucleotides match TRBD1. Germline V CDR1 and CDR2: MNHEY, SVGAGI. This CDR3 region has 15 residues. Losses at the gene ends were 2 bases for V and 7 bases for J; bases not matched to a gene: 7. In DNA, the CDR3 is TGTGCCAGCAGTTACCCCACAGGGGGTAGAAATGAGCAGTTCTTC. Protein: CASSYPTGGRNEQFF.

CDR3 loop: CASSSTGLGRETQYF. CDR3 nucleotides: TGTGCCAGCAGCTCCACGGGACTAGGGAGGGAGACCCAGTACTTC. The genes are TRBV11-2 and TRBJ2-5; 8 positions match TRBD2. This CDR3 is built from 15 residues. Germline CDR1 and CDR2: SGHAT and FQNNGV. V lost 4 bases and J lost 5; bases outside the gene matches: 9.

V and J are TRBV7-2 and TRBJ2-7, with D perhaps matching TRBD1 (5 bases). This CDR3 has 15 amino acids. Trimming cost V 0 bases and J 1 base, with 10 bases left between them. Per germline, CDR1 SGHTA and CDR2 FQGNSA. CDR3 DNA: TGTGCCAGCAGCTTAGCGCAGGGCGGTTCCTACGAGCAGTACTTC. Amino acid sequence: CASSLAQGGSYEQYF.

In nucleotides, the CDR3 is TGTGCCAGCAGCCCAATGGTTGGGGCTACCACAGATACGCAGTATTTT. It is translated as CASSPMVGATTDTQYF. The rearrangement joins TRBV7-9 to TRBJ2-3; possible D gene TRBD1, 5 bases. V was cut by 5 bases and J by 2 bases, with 17 bases left in between. Germline CDR1 reads SEHNR; CDR2 reads FQNEAQ (reference sequence). There are 16 residues in the CDR3.

CDR3 bases: TGCAGCGTAGAGACTAGCGGGGCAGGGACCGGGGAGCTGTTTTTT. Its protein product is CSVETSGAGTGELFF. This sequence joins TRBV29-1 and TRBJ2-2; 11 bases map to TRBD2. Losses at the gene ends were 6 bases for V and 5 bases for J; bases not matched to a gene: 8. The V gene's germline CDR1 is SQVTM and CDR2 ANQGSEA. The CDR3 covers 15 residues.